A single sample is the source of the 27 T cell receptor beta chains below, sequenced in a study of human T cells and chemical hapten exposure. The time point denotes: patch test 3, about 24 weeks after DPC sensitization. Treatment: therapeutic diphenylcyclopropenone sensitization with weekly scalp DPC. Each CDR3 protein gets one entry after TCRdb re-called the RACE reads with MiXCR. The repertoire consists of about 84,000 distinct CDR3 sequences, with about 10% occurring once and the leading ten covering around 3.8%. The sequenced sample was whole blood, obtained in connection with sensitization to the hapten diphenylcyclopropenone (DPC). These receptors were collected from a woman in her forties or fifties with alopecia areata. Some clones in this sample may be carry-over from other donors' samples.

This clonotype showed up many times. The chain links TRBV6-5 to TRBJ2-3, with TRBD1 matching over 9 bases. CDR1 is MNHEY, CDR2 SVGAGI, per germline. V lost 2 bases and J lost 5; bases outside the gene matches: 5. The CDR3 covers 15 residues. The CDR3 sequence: CASSYLGTGRDTQYF. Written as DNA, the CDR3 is TGTGCCAGCAGTTACCTAGGGACAGGGAGAGATACGCAGTATTTT.

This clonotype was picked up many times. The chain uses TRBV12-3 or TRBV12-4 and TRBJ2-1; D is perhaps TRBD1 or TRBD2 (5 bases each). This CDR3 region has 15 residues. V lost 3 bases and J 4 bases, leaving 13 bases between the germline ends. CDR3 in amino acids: CASSFRQTIYNEQFF. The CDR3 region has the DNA TGTGCCAGCAGTTTCCGACAGACTATTTACAATGAGCAGTTCTTC.

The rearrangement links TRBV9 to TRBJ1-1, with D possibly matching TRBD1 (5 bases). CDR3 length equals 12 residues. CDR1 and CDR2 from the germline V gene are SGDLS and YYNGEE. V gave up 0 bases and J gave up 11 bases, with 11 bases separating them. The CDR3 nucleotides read TGTGCCAGCAGCGTAGTTGGAGGGGAGGCTTTCTTT. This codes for CASSVVGGEAFF.

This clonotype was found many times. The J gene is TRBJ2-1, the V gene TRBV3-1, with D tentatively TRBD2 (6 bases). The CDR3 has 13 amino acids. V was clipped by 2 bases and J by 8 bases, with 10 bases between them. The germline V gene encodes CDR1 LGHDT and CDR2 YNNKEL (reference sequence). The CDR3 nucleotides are TGTGCCAGCAGCCAAACTAGCTTCGATGAGCAGTTCTTC. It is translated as CASSQTSFDEQFF.

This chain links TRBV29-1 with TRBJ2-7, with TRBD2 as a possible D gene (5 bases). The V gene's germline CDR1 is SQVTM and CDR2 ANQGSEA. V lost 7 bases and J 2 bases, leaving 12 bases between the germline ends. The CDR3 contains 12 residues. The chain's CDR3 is CSGASGPYEQYF. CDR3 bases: TGCAGCGGCGCGAGCGGCCCCTACGAGCAGTACTTC.

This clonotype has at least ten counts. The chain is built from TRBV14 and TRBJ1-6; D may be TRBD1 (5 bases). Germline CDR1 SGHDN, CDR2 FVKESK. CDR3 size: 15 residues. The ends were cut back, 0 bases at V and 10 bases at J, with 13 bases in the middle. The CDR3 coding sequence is TGTGCCAGCAGCCAAGATCCGGCAGGGAGGTCACCCCTCCACTTT. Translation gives CASSQDPAGRSPLHF.

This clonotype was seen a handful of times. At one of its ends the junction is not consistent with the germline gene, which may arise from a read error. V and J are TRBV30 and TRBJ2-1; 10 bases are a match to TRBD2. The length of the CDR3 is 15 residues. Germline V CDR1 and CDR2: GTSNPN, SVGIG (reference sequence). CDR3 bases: TGTGTCTGGAGTGTGCTAGCGGGAGCAAGGAATGAGCAGTTCTTC. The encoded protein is CVWSVLAGARNEQFF.

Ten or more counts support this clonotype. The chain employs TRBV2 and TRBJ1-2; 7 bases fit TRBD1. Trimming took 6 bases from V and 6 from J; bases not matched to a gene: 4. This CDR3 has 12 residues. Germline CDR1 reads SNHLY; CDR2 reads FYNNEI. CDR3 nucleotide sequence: TGTGCCAGCAGACAGGGGAGGGATGGCTACACCTTC. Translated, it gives CASRQGRDGYTF.

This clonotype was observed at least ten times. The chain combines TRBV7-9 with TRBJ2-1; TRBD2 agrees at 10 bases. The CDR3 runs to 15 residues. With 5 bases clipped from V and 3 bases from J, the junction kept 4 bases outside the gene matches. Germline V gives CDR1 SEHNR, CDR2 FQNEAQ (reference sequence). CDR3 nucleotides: TGTGCCAGCAGCGGAGCGGGAGGGTTCTACAATGAGCAGTTCTTC. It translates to CASSGAGGFYNEQFF.

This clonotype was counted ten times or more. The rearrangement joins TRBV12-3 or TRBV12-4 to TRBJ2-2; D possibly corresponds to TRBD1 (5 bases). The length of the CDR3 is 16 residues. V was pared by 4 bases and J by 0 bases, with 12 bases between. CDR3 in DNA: TGTGCCAGCAGTTCTCGCACAGGAACGAACACCGGGGAGCTGTTTTTT. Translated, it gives CASSSRTGTNTGELFF.

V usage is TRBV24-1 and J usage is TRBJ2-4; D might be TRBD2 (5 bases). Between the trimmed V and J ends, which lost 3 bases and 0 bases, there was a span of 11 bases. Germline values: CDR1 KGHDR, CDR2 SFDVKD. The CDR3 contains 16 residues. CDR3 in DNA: TGTGCCACCAGTGATACCCGAGCGGCAGCCAAAAACATTCAGTACTTC. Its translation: CATSDTRAAAKNIQYF.

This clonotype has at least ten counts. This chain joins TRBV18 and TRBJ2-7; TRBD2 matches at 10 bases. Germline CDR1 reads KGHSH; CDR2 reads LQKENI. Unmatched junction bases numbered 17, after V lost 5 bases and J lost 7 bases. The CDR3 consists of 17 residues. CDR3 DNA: TGTGCCAGCTCATCAAGGGGGACTAGCGCCCTAGGCGCTGAGCAGTACTTC. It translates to CASSSRGTSALGAEQYF.

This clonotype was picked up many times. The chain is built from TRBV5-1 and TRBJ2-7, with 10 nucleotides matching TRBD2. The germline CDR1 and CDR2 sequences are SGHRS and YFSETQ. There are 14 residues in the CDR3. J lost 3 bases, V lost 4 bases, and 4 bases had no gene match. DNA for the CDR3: TGCGCCAGCAGCCTGCGGACTAGCGGCTACGAGCAGTACTTC. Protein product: CASSLRTSGYEQYF.

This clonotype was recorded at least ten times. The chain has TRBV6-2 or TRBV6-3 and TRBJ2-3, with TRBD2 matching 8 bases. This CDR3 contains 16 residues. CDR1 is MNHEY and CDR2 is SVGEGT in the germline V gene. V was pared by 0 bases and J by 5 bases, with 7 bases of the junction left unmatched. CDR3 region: CASSYSQGLVRDTQYF. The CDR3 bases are TGTGCCAGCAGTTACTCACAGGGACTAGTCAGAGATACGCAGTATTTT.

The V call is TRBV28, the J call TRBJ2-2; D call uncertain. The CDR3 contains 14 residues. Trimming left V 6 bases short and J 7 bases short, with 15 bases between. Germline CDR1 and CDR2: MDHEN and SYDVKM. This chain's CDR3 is CASSLSHSFGELFF. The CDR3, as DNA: TGTGCCAGCAGCCTATCCCACAGTTTCGGGGAGCTGTTTTTT.

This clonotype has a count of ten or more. Written as DNA, the CDR3 is TGTGCCAGCAGTTACGCTACGGACGAGCAGTACTTC. Residues: CASSYATDEQYF. V gene TRBV6-6 combines with J gene TRBJ2-7; D ambiguous. Germline V gene sequence: CDR1 MNHNY, CDR2 SVGAGI (reference sequence). The ends were cut back, 2 bases at V and 5 bases at J, with 7 bases in the middle. The CDR3 loop spans 12 amino acids.

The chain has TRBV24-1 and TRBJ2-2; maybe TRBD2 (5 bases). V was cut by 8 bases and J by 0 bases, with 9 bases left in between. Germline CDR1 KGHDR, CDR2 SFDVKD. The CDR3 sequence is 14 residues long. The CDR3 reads CATTPGTNTGELFF. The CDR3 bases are TGTGCCACCACCCCGGGAACGAACACCGGGGAGCTGTTTTTT.

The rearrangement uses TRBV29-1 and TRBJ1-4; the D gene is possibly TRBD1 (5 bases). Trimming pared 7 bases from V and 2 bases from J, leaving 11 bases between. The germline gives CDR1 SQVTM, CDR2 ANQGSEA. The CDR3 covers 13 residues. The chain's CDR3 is CSAQGGTNEKLFF. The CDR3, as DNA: TGCAGCGCTCAGGGCGGTACTAATGAAAAACTGTTTTTT.

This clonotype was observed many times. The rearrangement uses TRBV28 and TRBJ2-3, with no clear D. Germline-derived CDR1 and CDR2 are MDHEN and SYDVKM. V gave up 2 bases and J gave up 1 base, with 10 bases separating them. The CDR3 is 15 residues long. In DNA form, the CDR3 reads TGTGCCAGCAGTTTAGTAGGAGTGGGCACAGATACGCAGTATTTT. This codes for CASSLVGVGTDTQYF.

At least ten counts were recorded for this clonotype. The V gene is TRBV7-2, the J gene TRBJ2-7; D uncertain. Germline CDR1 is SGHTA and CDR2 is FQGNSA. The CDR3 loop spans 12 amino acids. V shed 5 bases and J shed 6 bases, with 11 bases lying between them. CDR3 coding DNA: TGTGCCAGCAGCCTACCCCGGGCCGAGCAGTACTTC. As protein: CASSLPRAEQYF.

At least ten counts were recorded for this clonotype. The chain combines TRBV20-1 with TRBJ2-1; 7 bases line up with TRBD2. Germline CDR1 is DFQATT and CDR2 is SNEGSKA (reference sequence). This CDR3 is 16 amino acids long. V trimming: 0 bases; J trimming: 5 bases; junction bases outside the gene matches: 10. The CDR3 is CSARDPTSGENNEQFF. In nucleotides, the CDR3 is TGCAGTGCTAGAGATCCAACCAGCGGGGAAAACAATGAGCAGTTCTTC.

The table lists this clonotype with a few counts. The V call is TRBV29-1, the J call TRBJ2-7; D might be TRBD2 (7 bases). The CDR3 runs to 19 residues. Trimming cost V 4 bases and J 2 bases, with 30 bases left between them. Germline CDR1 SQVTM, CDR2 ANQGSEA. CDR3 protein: CSVVRGGAFGQGGTYEQYF. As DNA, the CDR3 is TGCAGCGTTGTGAGGGGGGGCGCATTTGGCCAAGGTGGAACCTACGAGCAGTACTTC.

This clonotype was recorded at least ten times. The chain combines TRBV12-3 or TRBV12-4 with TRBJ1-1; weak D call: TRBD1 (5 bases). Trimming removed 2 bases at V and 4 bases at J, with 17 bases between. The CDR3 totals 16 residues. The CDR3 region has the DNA TGTGCCAGCAGTTTATCCGTCGGGGGTGGGACCACTGAAGCTTTCTTT. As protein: CASSLSVGGGTTEAFF.

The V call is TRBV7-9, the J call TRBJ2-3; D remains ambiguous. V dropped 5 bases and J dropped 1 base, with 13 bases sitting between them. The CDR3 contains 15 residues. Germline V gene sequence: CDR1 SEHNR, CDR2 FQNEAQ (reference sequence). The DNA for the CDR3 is TGTGCCAGCAGCACTTACATCGCACGCACAGATACGCAGTATTTT. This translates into CASSTYIARTDTQYF.

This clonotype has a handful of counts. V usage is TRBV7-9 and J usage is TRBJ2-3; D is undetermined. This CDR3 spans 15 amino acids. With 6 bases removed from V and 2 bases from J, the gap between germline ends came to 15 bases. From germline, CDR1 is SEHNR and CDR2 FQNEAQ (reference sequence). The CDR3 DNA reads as TGTGCCAGCAGTGGTTACAGCATTTCCACAGATACGCAGTATTTT. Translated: CASSGYSISTDTQYF.

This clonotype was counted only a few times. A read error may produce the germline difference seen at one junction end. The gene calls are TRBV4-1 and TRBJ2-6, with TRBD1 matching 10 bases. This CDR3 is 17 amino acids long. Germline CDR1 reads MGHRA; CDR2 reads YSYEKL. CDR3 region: CASSQETGGSVANVLTF. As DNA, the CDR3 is TGCGCCAGCAGCCAGGAGACAGGGGGCTCTGTGGCCAACGTCCTGACTTTC.

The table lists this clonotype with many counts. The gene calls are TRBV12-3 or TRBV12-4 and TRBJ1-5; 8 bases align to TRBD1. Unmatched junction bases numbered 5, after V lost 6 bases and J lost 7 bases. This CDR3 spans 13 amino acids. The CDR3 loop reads CASRRDRGQPQHF. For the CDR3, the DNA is TGTGCCAGCAGGAGAGACAGGGGCCAGCCCCAGCATTTT.